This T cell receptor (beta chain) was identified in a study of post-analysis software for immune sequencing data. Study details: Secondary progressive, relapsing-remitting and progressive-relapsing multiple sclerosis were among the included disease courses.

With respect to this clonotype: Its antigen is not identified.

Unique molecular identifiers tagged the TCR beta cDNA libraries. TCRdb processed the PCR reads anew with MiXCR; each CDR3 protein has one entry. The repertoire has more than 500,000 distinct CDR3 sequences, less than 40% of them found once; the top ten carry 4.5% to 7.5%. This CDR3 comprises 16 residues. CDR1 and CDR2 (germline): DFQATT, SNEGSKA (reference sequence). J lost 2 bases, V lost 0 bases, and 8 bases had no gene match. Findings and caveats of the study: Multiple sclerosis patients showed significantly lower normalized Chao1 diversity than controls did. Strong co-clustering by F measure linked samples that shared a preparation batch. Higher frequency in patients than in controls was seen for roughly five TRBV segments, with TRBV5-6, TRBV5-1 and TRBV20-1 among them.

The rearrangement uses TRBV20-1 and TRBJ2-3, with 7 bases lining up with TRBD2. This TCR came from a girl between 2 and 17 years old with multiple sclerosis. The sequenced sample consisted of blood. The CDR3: CSAREGGRALTDTQYF. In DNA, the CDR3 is TGCAGTGCTAGAGAAGGTGGGAGGGCCCTCACAGATACGCAGTATTTT.